This TCR beta chain was sequenced during a study of shared clonotypes between healthy human individuals (dated by TCRdb to 2020 to 2022). Regarding the study in general: The cohort comprised two women and a few men aged 18 to 49 years. Per donor, three plates each were used for CD4 naive and CD4 memory, two for CD8 naive, and one for CD8 memory. To estimate repertoire size and how much clonotypes are shared between individuals, the study performed deep sequencing of blood TCR repertoires from a handful of healthy adults. Libraries were prepared and TCR repertoires were sequenced by different laboratories using diverse techniques, in order to increase sequencing depth and limit assay-specific biases. Leukapheresis yielded between about 0.94 and 10 billion PBMCs per donor. Study-wide findings and limitations: Sampling was restricted to blood, and TCR repertoires in tissue are likely to differ from TCR repertoires in blood. Even with the large sequencing depth, rarefaction of the sorted-subset datasets indicated that sequencing was incomplete. When several donors were compared, the shared fraction of clonotypes was about 5.5% for naive CD4, 3.5% to 4% for naive CD8, 2.3% for memory CD4, and 0.4% for memory CD8. Higher generation probabilities were observed for clonotypes shared by all four sorted-subset donors than for non-shared clonotypes. Pairwise subsampling indicated that sequencing depth was expected to affect the degree of clonotype sharing among donors. Naive subsets generally had larger estimated clonotype richness than memory subsets. Because the study included only a small number of donors, the genetic and exposure-history diversity represented was limited.

Trimmed from V: 4 bases; trimmed from J: 6 bases; junction bases lacking a gene match: 3. From its cysteine to its phenylalanine, the CDR3 spans 12 amino acids. The entry retains the CDR3 DNA only, 36 bases that are in frame from base 1. Based on the germline V gene, the CDR1 and CDR2 sequences are SGHVS and FNYEAQ. Regarding this clone: Its antigen target is currently unknown. The input lacks base qualities; no much larger clone sits a single base away.

CD8 naive samples were obtained by positive selection for CCR7 among CD45RO-negative cells, yielding a CD45RA+CCR7+ population from which TemRA cells were excluded. The donors were healthy, HIV-negative adults with no recently reported acute infections or vaccinations. All donors were Caucasian adults living in Nashville, Tennessee, USA. Blood was obtained by leukapheresis, after which PBMCs were separated by Ficoll-Histopaque density gradient centrifugation and cryopreserved in liquid nitrogen vapor phase. Analytical flow cytometry was used to check the purity and quantity of each magnetically sorted T cell population. Each sorted fraction had its genomic DNA isolated and then quantified by UV absorbance on a Nanodrop 2000c. TCR CDR3 regions were amplified from genomic DNA by multiplex PCR using the deep immunoSEQ assay. For each cell subset, the extracted genomic DNA was distributed evenly across all wells of several immunoSEQ 96-well plates, and each plate served as one replicate. For sorted subsets, approximately 210 ng of genomic DNA, equivalent to around 31,000 T cell genomes, went into each replicate PCR. Purified libraries were quantified with a Qubit 3.0 fluorometer, sized on a Bioanalyzer 2100, and re-quantified with the KAPA Library Quantification kit. A separate single-read 150-cycle Illumina NextSeq 550 flow cell was used to sequence each immunoSEQ 96-well plate. For the original study's pipeline: Because only junctional sequences without quality scores were contained in the immunoSEQ output, filtering matching that applied to full-length reads could not be performed. Sequences were annotated with PyIR, a Python wrapper for IgBLAST v1.9, and V/J genes and CDR3 were assigned using IMGT germline references. Reads were removed for weak V/J assignments (E-value above 1e-6), missing CDR3, stop codons, out-of-frame junctions, or ambiguous translated residues. V3J clonotypes were defined as sequences sharing the same inferred V gene, J gene, and CDR3 amino acid sequence. Percentage overlap between repertoires was calculated by dividing the number of shared unique clonotypes by the size of the smaller repertoire. Richness of each repertoire was evaluated using RTK rarefaction, the Chao1 estimator, and Recon v2.1 estimates of unobserved clonotypes. Generation probabilities for all TCRbeta clonotypes obtained by the gDNA method from a handful of donors were computed using OLGA. Imported from immuneACCESS, the table was reduced by TCRdb to in-frame sequences with V and J called. These copies leave out some clones; in studies compared against another copy, an unresolved V gene accounts for under half, and the cause of the remainder is not known. V, J and clone size are those of that table, while D and trimming were read from the DNA. The sample yields fewer than 850,000 clones; 95% to 97% were counted once. Together, the top ten hold roughly 0.23% of the sample.

This TCR derives from a man aged 30 to 45 in good health. The chain joins TRBV7-6 to TRBJ2-7, with TRBD2 identical over 7 junction bases. Sample: naive CD8+ T cells sorted from blood. The sample's cell subset or site label is to be understood as: CD45RA+CCR7+. The DNA is as follows: TGTGCCAGCAGCTCGGGGGGTGGCGAGCAGTACTTC. This codes for CASSSGGGEQYF.